The rows below give T cell receptor beta chains drawn from one sample of a study of a mutant IDH1 vaccine in newly diagnosed glioma. Using immunoSEQ multiplex PCR, the repertoire was profiled, and TCRdb retains in-frame clones only, with some absent. This table has tens of thousands of clones, approximately 72% appearing once. Antigens of these TCRs are unknown. The sequences come from PBMCs, collected from a glioma patient whose treatment included an IDH1 peptide vaccine. Receptors originate from a man aged 50 or older with glioma. Both conserved end residues are part of each CDR3. D genes are given only for firm matches. Clone sizes are given selectively: once, few, many, or a class where the clone is expanded.

d_call	v_call	clone_size	j_call	cdr3_aa	cdr3_nt
.	TRBV9	.	TRBJ1-2	CASSSPSHGQNYGYTF	TGTGCCAGCAGCTCCCCCTCGCACGGGCAGAACTATGGCTACACCTTC
TRBD1	TRBV19	.	TRBJ1-1	CASTGTGGGTEAFF	TGTGCCAGTACCGGGACAGGGGGAGGGACTGAAGCTTTCTTT
.	TRBV11-2	.	TRBJ1-1	CASSAPTISTEAFF	TGTGCCAGCAGCGCTCCAACAATTTCCACTGAAGCTTTCTTT
TRBD1	TRBV5-6	.	TRBJ2-1	CASSWDRGRLNEQFF	TGTGCCAGCAGCTGGGACAGGGGGCGGCTTAATGAGCAGTTCTTC
.	TRBV6-1	few	TRBJ2-7	CASSDWTFPSYEQYF	TGTGCCAGCAGTGATTGGACATTTCCCTCCTACGAGCAGTACTTC
.	TRBV19	few	TRBJ1-2	CASSIPGLFGDGYTF	TGTGCCAGTAGTATCCCCGGACTCTTCGGGGATGGCTACACCTTC
.	TRBV19	.	TRBJ2-7	CASSAPSTGTYEQYF	TGTGCCAGTAGTGCCCCCAGTACAGGCACCTACGAGCAGTACTTC
.	TRBV6-5	.	TRBJ2-7	CASRSPRGGGEQYF	TGTGCCAGCAGGAGCCCCAGGGGAGGGGGGGAGCAGTACTTC
.	TRBV4-3	once	TRBJ1-3	CASSQGTDSGNTIYF	TGCGCCAGCAGCCAAGGGACAGACTCTGGAAACACCATATATTTT
.	TRBV29-1	.	TRBJ1-5	CSAKMSGNQPQHF	TGCAGCGCTAAAATGTCGGGCAATCAGCCCCAGCATTTT
.	TRBV6-1	.	TRBJ2-6	CASSETAGANVLTF	TGTGCCAGCAGTGAGACGGCTGGGGCCAACGTCCTGACTTTC
TRBD1	TRBV7-6	few	TRBJ2-3	CASSLDRGKSTDTQYF	TGTGCCAGCAGCTTAGACAGGGGAAAAAGCACAGATACGCAGTATTTT
.	TRBV30	few	TRBJ2-3	CAWSYGAQDTQYF	TGTGCCTGGAGTTATGGGGCACAAGATACGCAGTATTTT
TRBD1	TRBV6-1	.	TRBJ2-7	CASRWGRGRYEQYF	TGTGCCAGCAGGTGGGGCAGGGGGCGTTACGAGCAGTACTTC
.	TRBV5-6	.	TRBJ1-1	CASSLTTEAFF	TGTGCCAGCAGCCTCACCACTGAAGCTTTCTTT
.	TRBV7-6	.	TRBJ1-1	CASSLVGQNTEAFF	TGTGCCAGCAGCTTAGTAGGGCAGAACACTGAAGCTTTCTTT
.	TRBV4-1	.	TRBJ1-1	CASSQGAGYNAEAFF	TGCGCCAGCAGCCAAGGCGCAGGGTACAACGCTGAAGCTTTCTTT
.	TRBV6-1	.	TRBJ2-2	CATTDRAGAGELFF	TGTGCCACCACGGACAGGGCGGGGGCCGGGGAGCTGTTTTTT
TRBD1	TRBV6-5	few	TRBJ1-2	CASSYKTGAGYGYTF	TGTGCCAGCAGTTACAAGACAGGGGCAGGCTATGGCTACACCTTC
.	TRBV28	once	TRBJ2-5	CASIGPSKGETQYF	TGTGCCAGCATAGGGCCCTCAAAGGGGGAGACCCAGTACTTC
TRBD2	TRBV5-1	.	TRBJ2-5	CASSLGTSGAGETQYF	TGCGCCAGCAGCTTGGGGACTAGCGGGGCCGGGGAGACCCAGTACTTC
TRBD1	TRBV27	.	TRBJ1-2	CASTQTGTGFLSYTF	TGTGCCAGCACCCAAACCGGGACAGGCTTTCTAAGCTACACCTTC
.	TRBV5-6	.	TRBJ1-3	CASSLGDRRAGNTIYF	TGTGCCAGCAGCTTGGGCGACAGGAGGGCAGGAAACACCATATATTTT
.	TRBV5-1	.	TRBJ1-1	CASSLAAANTEAFF	TGCGCCAGCAGCTTGGCCGCAGCGAACACTGAAGCTTTCTTT
TRBD2	TRBV2	once	TRBJ2-3	CATLTSGDTDTQYF	TGTGCCACCCTGACTAGCGGGGACACAGATACGCAGTATTTT
.	TRBV4-2	few	TRBJ1-2	CASSQERTVIGGYTF	TGTGCCAGCAGCCAAGAAAGGACCGTGATCGGCGGCTACACCTTC
.	TRBV27	.	TRBJ2-1	CASGQREQFF	TGTGCCAGCGGTCAGCGGGAGCAGTTCTTC
TRBD1	TRBV2	.	TRBJ1-6	CASSTRQGSSPLHF	TGTGCCAGCAGTACCCGACAGGGGAGTTCACCCCTCCACTTT
.	TRBV10-1	few	TRBJ1-1	CASSDNLNTEAFF	TGCGCCAGCAGTGACAACCTGAACACTGAAGCTTTCTTT
.	TRBV18	.	TRBJ1-5	CASSSSGDARPQHF	TGTGCCAGCTCATCCTCGGGAGACGCGCGGCCCCAGCATTTT
.	TRBV27	.	TRBJ1-5	CASSGTLRGQPQHF	TGTGCCAGCAGCGGGACCCTCCGGGGTCAGCCCCAGCATTTT
.	TRBV30	.	TRBJ2-2	CAWSVLRNTGELFF	TGTGCCTGGAGTGTACTCAGGAACACCGGGGAGCTGTTTTTT
.	TRBV6-6	.	TRBJ2-7	CAAGTRGYEQYF	TGTGCCGCAGGGACTCGTGGGTACGAGCAGTACTTC
.	TRBV14	.	TRBJ1-2	CASSHTQGSAYGYTF	TGTGCCAGCAGCCATACACAGGGATCGGCTTATGGCTACACCTTC
.	TRBV9	.	TRBJ1-6	CASSVSSIIDNSPLHF	TGTGCCAGCAGCGTATCATCAATAATAGATAATTCACCCCTCCACTTT
.	TRBV25-1	few	TRBJ1-6	CASRNPNSPLHF	TGTGCCAGCCGAAACCCGAATTCACCCCTCCACTTT
.	TRBV5-1	.	TRBJ2-5	CASSLAGLETQYF	TGCGCCAGCAGCTTGGCGGGGTTGGAGACCCAGTACTTC
TRBD1	TRBV5-1	.	TRBJ1-6	CASSSTGTGRSPLHF	TGCGCCAGCAGCTCGACCGGGACAGGGCGTTCACCCCTCCACTTT
.	TRBV7-8	.	TRBJ2-7	CASSRLQDFSYEQYF	TGTGCCAGCAGCCGATTACAGGACTTCTCCTACGAGCAGTACTTC
.	TRBV5-4	.	TRBJ2-1	CASSLREYNEQFF	TGTGCCAGCAGCTTGCGGGAGTACAATGAGCAGTTCTTC
.	TRBV2	.	TRBJ2-5	CASRVRQLQETQYF	TGTGCCAGCAGGGTCCGACAGCTACAAGAGACCCAGTACTTC
.	TRBV10-3	.	TRBJ2-5	CAISGGDGQETQYF	TGTGCCATCAGTGGGGGGGACGGCCAAGAGACCCAGTACTTC
.	TRBV18	once	TRBJ2-7	CASSPAARAYEQYF	TGTGCCAGCTCACCAGCGGCCAGGGCCTACGAGCAGTACTTC
.	TRBV19	once	TRBJ1-3	CASSIATASSGNTIYF	TGTGCCAGTAGTATCGCGACGGCTTCCTCTGGAAACACCATATATTTT
.	TRBV4-1	.	TRBJ1-5	CASSQAEGGREPQHF	TGCGCCAGCAGCCAAGCCGAGGGAGGGAGGGAGCCCCAGCATTTT
TRBD1	TRBV18	.	TRBJ2-2	CASSKGADTGELFF	TGTGCCAGCTCAAAGGGGGCGGACACCGGGGAGCTGTTTTTT
.	TRBV9	.	TRBJ2-1	CASSPRRGGEQFF	TGTGCCAGCAGCCCCCGGAGGGGAGGTGAGCAGTTCTTC
.	TRBV6-4	.	TRBJ2-2	CASSSQPAAGELFF	TGTGCCAGCAGTAGCCAGCCGGCTGCCGGGGAGCTGTTTTTT